A selection of T cell receptor beta chains follows, all from one sample in a study of blood T cell repertoires in COVID-19. Libraries were prepared by immunoSEQ multiplex PCR; TCRdb keeps only in-frame clonotypes and omits some of them. The repertoire has 190,000 or so clones, around 90% of them found once; the top ten carry less than 1.5%. The source material was PBMCs or T cells enriched from blood (not recorded which). These receptors came from a man aged 25-40 years who had recovered from COVID-19. Each CDR3 is given with its conserved first and last residue. A D gene is named only where the DNA matches it firmly. Only some rows state a clone size, as once, few, many or a class for expanded clones.

V: TRBV4-3; size: .; J: TRBJ1-1; D: TRBD1; CDR3: CASSQDPDRASNTEAFF; DNA: TGCGCCAGCAGCCAAGATCCGGACAGGGCCTCGAACACTGAAGCTTTCTTT
V: TRBV4-3; size: .; J: TRBJ2-1; D: TRBD2; CDR3: CASSWGLAGDNEQFF; DNA: TGCGCCAGCAGCTGGGGACTAGCGGGAGACAATGAGCAGTTCTTC
V: TRBV3-1/TRBV3-2; size: .; J: TRBJ2-3; D: .; CDR3: CASSLRTTSTDTQYF; DNA: TGTGCCAGCAGCCTCCGGACAACTAGCACAGATACGCAGTATTTT
V: TRBV6-4; size: .; J: TRBJ2-2; D: .; CDR3: CASSESSAGELFF; DNA: TGTGCCAGCAGTGAGTCTAGTGCCGGGGAGCTGTTTTTT
V: TRBV28; size: .; J: TRBJ1-2; D: TRBD1; CDR3: CASTYRDRGSYGYTF; DNA: TGTGCCAGCACTTACCGGGACAGGGGGTCCTATGGCTACACCTTC
V: TRBV6-2/TRBV6-3; size: .; J: TRBJ1-3; D: .; CDR3: CASSYKIQGIPLETYGYF; DNA: TGTGCCAGCAGTTACAAGATTCAGGGTATACCTCTGGAAACCTATGGATATTTT
V: TRBV5-5; size: .; J: TRBJ2-6; D: TRBD1; CDR3: CASSGDRVAGANVLTF; DNA: TGTGCCAGCAGCGGGGACAGGGTTGCTGGGGCCAACGTCCTGACTTTC
V: TRBV7-9; size: .; J: TRBJ2-1; D: TRBD2; CDR3: CASSAPGLASYNEQFF; DNA: TGTGCCAGCAGCGCCCCGGGACTAGCTTCCTACAATGAGCAGTTCTTC
V: TRBV2; size: .; J: TRBJ2-7; D: TRBD2; CDR3: CASSALEGHALAEIYEQYF; DNA: TGTGCCAGCAGTGCCTTGGAGGGACACGCACTAGCGGAAATATACGAGCAGTACTTC
V: TRBV30; size: .; J: TRBJ2-5; D: TRBD1; CDR3: CAWVSFGTGQETQYF; DNA: TGTGCCTGGGTGAGCTTCGGGACAGGGCAAGAGACCCAGTACTTC
V: TRBV19; size: .; J: TRBJ1-3; D: .; CDR3: CASSIEGISGNTIYF; DNA: TGTGCCAGTAGTATAGAGGGCATCTCTGGAAACACCATATATTTT
V: TRBV3-1/TRBV3-2; size: .; J: TRBJ2-2; D: .; CDR3: CASSQDLGGASGLFF; DNA: TGTGCCAGCAGCCAAGATCTGGGGGGAGCCTCAGGGCTGTTTTTT
V: TRBV7-2; size: .; J: TRBJ2-5; D: TRBD2; CDR3: CASSLSNGGGAETQYF; DNA: TGTGCCAGCAGCTTATCTAATGGCGGGGGGGCGGAGACCCAGTACTTC
V: TRBV9; size: .; J: TRBJ2-5; D: TRBD2; CDR3: CASSVWGLAGGETQYF; DNA: TGTGCCAGCAGCGTATGGGGCCTAGCGGGGGGAGAGACCCAGTACTTC
V: TRBV30; size: .; J: TRBJ1-4; D: .; CDR3: CAWSVRQDSEKLFF; DNA: TGTGCCTGGAGTGTAAGGCAGGATTCTGAAAAACTGTTTTTT
V: TRBV25-1; size: .; J: TRBJ1-2; D: .; CDR3: CASSETMVDSNYGYTF; DNA: TGTGCCAGCAGTGAAACTATGGTGGACAGCAACTATGGCTACACCTTC
V: TRBV5-1; size: .; J: TRBJ2-1; D: TRBD2; CDR3: CASSYEGLAGYEQFF; DNA: TGCGCCAGCAGCTATGAAGGACTAGCGGGGTATGAGCAGTTCTTC
V: TRBV28; size: .; J: TRBJ2-7; D: TRBD2; CDR3: CASSLLASGHTYEQYF; DNA: TGTGCCAGCAGTTTATTGGCTAGCGGGCATACCTACGAGCAGTACTTC
V: TRBV9; size: .; J: TRBJ2-1; D: .; CDR3: CASTPPDYPYNEQFF; DNA: TGTGCCAGCACCCCCCCGGACTACCCCTACAATGAGCAGTTCTTC
V: TRBV21-1; size: .; J: TRBJ1-5; D: .; CDR3: CASSKGAGKGYSNQPQHF; DNA: TGTGCCAGCAGCAAGGGGGCAGGGAAAGGATATAGCAATCAGCCCCAGCATTTT
V: TRBV13; size: once; J: TRBJ2-7; D: .; CDR3: CASSSRTHYEQYF; DNA: TGTGCCAGCAGCTCGCGAACTCACTACGAGCAGTACTTC
V: TRBV27; size: .; J: TRBJ2-1; D: .; CDR3: CASSWAGAPSYNEQFF; DNA: TGTGCCAGCAGTTGGGCGGGGGCCCCTTCCTACAATGAGCAGTTCTTC
V: TRBV9; size: once; J: TRBJ2-5; D: .; CDR3: CASSVTGYPPPQETQYF; DNA: TGTGCCAGCAGCGTAACAGGGTACCCTCCCCCCCAAGAGACCCAGTACTTC
V: TRBV30; size: .; J: TRBJ2-7; D: .; CDR3: CAWSYSDSYEQYF; DNA: TGTGCCTGGAGTTATAGCGACTCCTACGAGCAGTACTTC
V: TRBV6-2/TRBV6-3; size: .; J: TRBJ2-1; D: TRBD1; CDR3: CASSYSLRDRGVDEQFF; DNA: TGTGCCAGCAGTTACTCCCTCCGGGACAGGGGAGTGGATGAGCAGTTCTTC
V: TRBV9; size: .; J: TRBJ2-1; D: TRBD2; CDR3: CASSVGAGVGEQFF; DNA: TGTGCCAGCAGCGTGGGAGCGGGAGTGGGTGAGCAGTTCTTC
V: TRBV6-5; size: .; J: TRBJ2-7; D: .; CDR3: CASRQGSGYEQYF; DNA: TGTGCCAGCAGACAGGGGAGCGGGTACGAGCAGTACTTC
V: TRBV4-3; size: few; J: TRBJ1-4; D: .; CDR3: CASSRTLDSNEKLFF; DNA: TGCGCCAGCAGCCGTACCCTCGACAGCAATGAAAAACTGTTTTTT
V: TRBV19; size: .; J: TRBJ2-2; D: TRBD2; CDR3: CASRGWTSGNTGELFF; DNA: TGTGCCAGTAGGGGCTGGACTAGCGGGAACACCGGGGAGCTGTTTTTT
V: TRBV3-1/TRBV3-2; size: .; J: TRBJ2-5; D: .; CDR3: CASMARGQQETQYF; DNA: TGTGCCAGCATGGCGCGGGGGCAACAAGAGACCCAGTACTTC
V: TRBV20-1; size: once; J: TRBJ2-1; D: TRBD2; CDR3: CSASSLADYNEQFF; DNA: TGCAGTGCTAGTAGTCTAGCGGATTACAATGAGCAGTTCTTC
V: TRBV7-9; size: .; J: TRBJ1-5; D: TRBD1; CDR3: CASSSDRANQPQHF; DNA: TGTGCCAGCAGCTCGGACAGGGCCAATCAGCCCCAGCATTTT
V: TRBV7-2; size: .; J: TRBJ1-2; D: .; CDR3: CASSPGGAENYGYTF; DNA: TGTGCCAGCAGCCCCGGTGGGGCTGAGAACTATGGCTACACCTTC
V: TRBV28; size: .; J: TRBJ1-2; D: TRBD1; CDR3: CASSPYMGQRTFNYGYTF; DNA: TGTGCCAGCAGTCCTTATATGGGACAGCGCACCTTTAACTATGGCTACACCTTC
V: TRBV30; size: once; J: TRBJ1-5; D: TRBD1; CDR3: CAWSAQTGPWSQPQHF; DNA: TGTGCCTGGAGTGCCCAGACAGGGCCGTGGAGTCAGCCCCAGCATTTT
V: TRBV12-3/TRBV12-4; size: .; J: TRBJ1-2; D: TRBD1; CDR3: CASGQGPYGYTF; DNA: TGTGCCAGCGGACAGGGGCCCTATGGCTACACCTTC
V: TRBV29-1; size: .; J: TRBJ2-5; D: TRBD2; CDR3: CSVFTSGGSYQETQYF; DNA: TGCAGCGTTTTCACTAGCGGGGGTTCGTACCAAGAGACCCAGTACTTC
V: TRBV5-4; size: .; J: TRBJ1-6; D: .; CDR3: CASSLDRNSPLHF; DNA: TGTGCCAGCAGCTTGGACAGAAATTCACCCCTCCACTTT
V: TRBV6-5; size: few; J: TRBJ1-6; D: TRBD1; CDR3: CASTFGTGNSPLHF; DNA: TGTGCCAGCACCTTCGGGACAGGGAATTCACCCCTCCACTTT
V: TRBV19; size: .; J: TRBJ2-7; D: .; CDR3: CASSIDDPGSYEQYF; DNA: TGTGCCAGTAGTATTGACGACCCAGGCTCCTACGAGCAGTACTTC
V: TRBV7-8; size: .; J: TRBJ1-5; D: TRBD1; CDR3: CASSLGTGGFRSQPQHF; DNA: TGTGCCAGCAGCCTAGGGACAGGGGGCTTTAGGAGTCAGCCCCAGCATTTT
V: TRBV19; size: .; J: TRBJ1-5; D: .; CDR3: CASSIGLLAQPQHF; DNA: TGTGCCAGTAGTATAGGGCTTCTGGCTCAGCCCCAGCATTTT
V: TRBV23-1; size: .; J: TRBJ1-1; D: .; CDR3: CASGGLGNTEAFF; DNA: TGCGCCAGCGGGGGGTTGGGGAACACTGAAGCTTTCTTT
V: TRBV29-1; size: .; J: TRBJ2-7; D: .; CDR3: CSVGRTAGYEQYF; DNA: TGCAGCGTTGGCAGGACAGCAGGGTACGAGCAGTACTTC
V: TRBV7-6; size: .; J: TRBJ2-2; D: TRBD1; CDR3: CASSTRQGQPILGTGELFF; DNA: TGTGCCAGCAGCACCAGACAGGGTCAACCAATTCTAGGTACCGGGGAGCTGTTTTTT
V: TRBV9; size: .; J: TRBJ2-7; D: .; CDR3: CASSPARGYEQYF; DNA: TGTGCCAGCAGCCCGGCTAGGGGCTACGAGCAGTACTTC
V: TRBV4-3; size: .; J: TRBJ2-1; D: TRBD2; CDR3: CASSQGVWREPNGNEQFF; DNA: TGCGCCAGCAGCCAAGGGGTTTGGCGGGAGCCCAATGGCAATGAGCAGTTCTTC
V: TRBV28; size: few; J: TRBJ2-3; D: TRBD2; CDR3: CASSFSSGSRDTQYF; DNA: TGTGCCAGCAGTTTCTCCAGCGGGAGTAGGGATACGCAGTATTTT
V: TRBV29-1; size: .; J: TRBJ2-7; D: TRBD1; CDR3: CSVGLGWTGSYEQYF; DNA: TGCAGCGTTGGGTTGGGATGGACAGGATCCTACGAGCAGTACTTC
V: TRBV12-2; size: .; J: TRBJ1-2; D: .; CDR3: CASRLAHGTGGCGYTF; DNA: TGTGCAAGTCGCTTAGCCCACGGGACAGGGGGTTGTGGCTACACCTTC
V: TRBV29-1; size: .; J: TRBJ2-5; D: .; CDR3: CSVLGAVGETQYF; DNA: TGCAGCGTCCTTGGGGCAGTTGGGGAGACCCAGTACTTC
V: TRBV7-6; size: .; J: TRBJ1-6; D: TRBD1; CDR3: CASSLAAGGKNSPLHF; DNA: TGTGCCAGCAGCTTAGCCGCAGGGGGTAAGAATTCACCCCTCCACTTT
V: TRBV19; size: .; J: TRBJ1-5; D: .; CDR3: CASKGEEVWNQPQHF; DNA: TGTGCCAGTAAGGGAGAGGAGGTATGGAATCAGCCCCAGCATTTT